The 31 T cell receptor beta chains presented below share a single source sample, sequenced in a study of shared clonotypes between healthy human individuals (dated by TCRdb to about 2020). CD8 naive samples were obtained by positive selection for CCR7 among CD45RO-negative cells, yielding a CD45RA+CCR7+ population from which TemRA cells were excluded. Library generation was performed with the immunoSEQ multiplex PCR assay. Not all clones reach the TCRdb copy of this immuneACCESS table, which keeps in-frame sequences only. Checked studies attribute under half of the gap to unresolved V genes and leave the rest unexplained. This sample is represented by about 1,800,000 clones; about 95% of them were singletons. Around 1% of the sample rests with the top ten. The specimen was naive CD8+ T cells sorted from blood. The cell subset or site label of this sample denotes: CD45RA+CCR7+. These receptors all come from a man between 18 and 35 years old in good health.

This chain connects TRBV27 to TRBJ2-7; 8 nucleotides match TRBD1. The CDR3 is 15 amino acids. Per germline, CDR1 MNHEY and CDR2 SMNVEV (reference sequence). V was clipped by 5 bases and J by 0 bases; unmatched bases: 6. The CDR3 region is CASSLTGGFSYEQYF. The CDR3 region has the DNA TGTGCCAGCAGTCTAACAGGGGGGTTCTCCTACGAGCAGTACTTC.

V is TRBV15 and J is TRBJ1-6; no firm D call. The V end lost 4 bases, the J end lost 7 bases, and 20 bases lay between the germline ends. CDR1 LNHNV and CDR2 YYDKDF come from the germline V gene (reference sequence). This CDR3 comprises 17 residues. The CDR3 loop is CATSTSRSVSSNSPLHF. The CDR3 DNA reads TGTGCCACCAGCACGAGTAGGAGTGTAAGTTCCAATTCACCCCTCCACTTT.

CDR3 DNA sequence: TGTGCCAGCAGTCCTTCCGCCGGGGAATCAAACTATGGCTACACCTTC. As protein: CASSPSAGESNYGYTF. V is TRBV27 and J is TRBJ1-2; D remains ambiguous. Germline V gene sequence: CDR1 MNHEY, CDR2 SMNVEV (reference sequence). Trimming stripped 5 bases from V and 2 bases from J, with 18 bases between. The CDR3 loop spans 16 amino acids.

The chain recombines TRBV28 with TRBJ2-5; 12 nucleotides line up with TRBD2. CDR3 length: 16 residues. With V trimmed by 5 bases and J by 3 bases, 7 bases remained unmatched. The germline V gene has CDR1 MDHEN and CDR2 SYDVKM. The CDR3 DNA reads TGTGCCAGCAGTGGGTGGACTAGCGGGGACGAAGAGACCCAGTACTTC. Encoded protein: CASSGWTSGDEETQYF.

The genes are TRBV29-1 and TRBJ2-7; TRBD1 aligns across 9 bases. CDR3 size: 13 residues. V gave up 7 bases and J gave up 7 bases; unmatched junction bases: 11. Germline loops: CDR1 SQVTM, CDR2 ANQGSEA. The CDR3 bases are TGCAGCGCCTCCGGGACAGGGATTTGGGAGCAGTACTTC. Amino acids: CSASGTGIWEQYF.

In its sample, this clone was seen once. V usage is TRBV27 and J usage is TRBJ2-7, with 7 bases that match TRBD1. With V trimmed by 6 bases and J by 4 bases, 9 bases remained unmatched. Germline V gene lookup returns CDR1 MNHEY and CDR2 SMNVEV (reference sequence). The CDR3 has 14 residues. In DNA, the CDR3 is TGTGCCAGCAGCCACGACAGGGTTGGGTACGAGCAGTACTTC. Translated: CASSHDRVGYEQYF.

The DNA for the CDR3 is TGCAGCGCGGGGACAGATCTTACCTACGAGCAGTACTTC. Translated: CSAGTDLTYEQYF. V usage is TRBV29-1 and J usage is TRBJ2-7; 7 nucleotides line up with TRBD1. V was clipped by 7 bases and J by 2 bases; unmatched bases: 8. Germline CDR1 SQVTM, CDR2 ANQGSEA. This CDR3 is built from 13 residues.

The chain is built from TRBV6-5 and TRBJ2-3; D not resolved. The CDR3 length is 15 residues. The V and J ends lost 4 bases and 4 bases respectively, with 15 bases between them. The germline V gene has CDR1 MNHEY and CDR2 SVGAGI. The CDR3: CASSSQVGVADTQYF. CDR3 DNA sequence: TGTGCCAGCAGTTCCCAAGTCGGTGTCGCAGATACGCAGTATTTT.

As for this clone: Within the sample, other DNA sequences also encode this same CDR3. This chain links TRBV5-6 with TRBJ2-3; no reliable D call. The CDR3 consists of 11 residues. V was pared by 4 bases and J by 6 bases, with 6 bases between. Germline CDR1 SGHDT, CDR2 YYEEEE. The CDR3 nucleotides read TGTGCCAGCAGCGCCACGGATACGCAGTATTTT. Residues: CASSATDTQYF.

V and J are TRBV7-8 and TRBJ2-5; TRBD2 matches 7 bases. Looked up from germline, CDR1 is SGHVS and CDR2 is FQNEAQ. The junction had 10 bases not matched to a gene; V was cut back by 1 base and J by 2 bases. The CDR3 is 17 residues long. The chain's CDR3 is CASSLGIPGTKQETQYF. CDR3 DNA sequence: TGTGCCAGCAGCTTAGGAATCCCCGGGACTAAGCAAGAGACCCAGTACTTC.

The chain's CDR3 is CASSQEVLSPFYEQYF. The CDR3 nucleotides are TGCGCCAGCAGCCAAGAAGTACTCTCCCCCTTCTACGAGCAGTACTTC. The J gene is TRBJ2-7, the V gene TRBV4-3; D is uncertain. In germline, CDR1 is LGHNA, CDR2 YSLEER. V shed 0 bases and J shed 3 bases, with 15 bases lying between them. CDR3 length: 16 residues.

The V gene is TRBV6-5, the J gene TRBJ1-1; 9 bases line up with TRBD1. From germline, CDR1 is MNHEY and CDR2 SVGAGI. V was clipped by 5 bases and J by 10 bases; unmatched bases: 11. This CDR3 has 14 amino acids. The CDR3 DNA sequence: TGTGCCAGCAGTCCTTCGGACAGGGGTTTTTTAGCTTTCTTT. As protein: CASSPSDRGFLAFF.

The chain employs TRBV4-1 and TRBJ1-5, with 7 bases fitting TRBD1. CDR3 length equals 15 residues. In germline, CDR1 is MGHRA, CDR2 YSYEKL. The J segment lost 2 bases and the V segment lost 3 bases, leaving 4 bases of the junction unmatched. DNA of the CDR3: TGCGCCAGCAGCCATAGGGGGCCTGGCAATCAGCCCCAGCATTTT. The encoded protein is CASSHRGPGNQPQHF.

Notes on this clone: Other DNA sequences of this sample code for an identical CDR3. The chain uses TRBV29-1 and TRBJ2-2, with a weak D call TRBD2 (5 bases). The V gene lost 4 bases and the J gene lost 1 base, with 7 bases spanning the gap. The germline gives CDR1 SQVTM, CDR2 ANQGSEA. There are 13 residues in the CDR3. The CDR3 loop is CSVVEGNTGELFF. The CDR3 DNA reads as TGCAGCGTTGTTGAGGGGAACACCGGGGAGCTGTTTTTT.

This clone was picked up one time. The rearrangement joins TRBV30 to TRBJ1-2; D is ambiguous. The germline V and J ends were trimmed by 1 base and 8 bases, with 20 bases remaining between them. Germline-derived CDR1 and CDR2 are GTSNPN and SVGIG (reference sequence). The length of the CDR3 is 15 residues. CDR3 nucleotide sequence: TGTGCCTGGAGTGCTACTGTAATGTTTTTAGACGGCTACACCTTC. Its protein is CAWSATVMFLDGYTF.

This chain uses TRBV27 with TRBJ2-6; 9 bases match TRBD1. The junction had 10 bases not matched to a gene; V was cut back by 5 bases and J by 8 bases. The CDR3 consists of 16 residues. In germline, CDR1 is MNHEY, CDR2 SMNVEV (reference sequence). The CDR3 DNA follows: TGTGCCAGCAGTCCAGGGACAGGGACGGGAACCAACGTCCTGACTTTC. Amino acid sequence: CASSPGTGTGTNVLTF. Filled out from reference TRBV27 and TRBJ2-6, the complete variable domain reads EAQVTQNPRYLITVTGKKLTVTCSQNMNHEYMSWYRQDPGLGLRQIYYSMNVEVTDKGDVPEGYKVSRKEKRNFPLILESPSPNQTSLYFCASSPGTGTGTNVLTFGAGSRLTVL.

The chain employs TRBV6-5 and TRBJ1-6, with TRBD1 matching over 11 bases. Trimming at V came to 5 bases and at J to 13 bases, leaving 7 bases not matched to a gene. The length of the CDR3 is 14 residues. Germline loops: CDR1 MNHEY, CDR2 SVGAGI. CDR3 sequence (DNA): TGTGCCAGCAGTCCGGGACAGGGGGTTCGTCCCCTCCACTTT. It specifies CASSPGQGVRPLHF.

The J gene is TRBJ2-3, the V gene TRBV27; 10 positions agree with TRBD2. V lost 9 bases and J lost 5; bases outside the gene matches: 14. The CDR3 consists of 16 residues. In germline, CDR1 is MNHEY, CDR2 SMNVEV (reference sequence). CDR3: CASLPWSGGAGDTQYF. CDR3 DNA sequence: TGTGCCAGTTTACCCTGGAGCGGGGGGGCGGGAGATACGCAGTATTTT.

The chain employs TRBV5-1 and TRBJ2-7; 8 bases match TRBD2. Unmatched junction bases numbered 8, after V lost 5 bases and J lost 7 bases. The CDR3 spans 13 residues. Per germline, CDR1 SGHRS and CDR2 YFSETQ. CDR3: CASRPLLAAEQYF. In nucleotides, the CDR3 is TGCGCCAGCAGACCCCTACTAGCGGCGGAGCAGTACTTC.

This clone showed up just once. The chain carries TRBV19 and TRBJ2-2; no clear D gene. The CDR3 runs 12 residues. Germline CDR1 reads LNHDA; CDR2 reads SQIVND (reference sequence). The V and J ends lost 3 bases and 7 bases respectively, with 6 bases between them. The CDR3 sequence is CASSMEDGELFF. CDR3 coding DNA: TGTGCCAGTAGTATGGAAGACGGGGAGCTGTTTTTT.

The CDR3 DNA reads TGTGCCCACACCCGGGGGAGTGAGGTAGGTTCACCCCTCCACTTT. This gives the protein CAHTRGSEVGSPLHF. This rearrangement joins TRBV6-9 to TRBJ1-6; a possible D gene is TRBD1 (5 bases). Germline loops: CDR1 MNHGY, CDR2 SVAAGI. Trimming left V 11 bases short and J 9 bases short, with 23 bases between. The CDR3 contains 15 residues.

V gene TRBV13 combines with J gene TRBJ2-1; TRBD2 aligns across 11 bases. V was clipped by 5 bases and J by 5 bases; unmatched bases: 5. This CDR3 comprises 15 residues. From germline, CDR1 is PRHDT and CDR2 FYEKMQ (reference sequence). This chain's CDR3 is CASSLGLAEDNEQFF. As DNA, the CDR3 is TGTGCCAGCAGCCTGGGACTAGCGGAAGACAATGAGCAGTTCTTC. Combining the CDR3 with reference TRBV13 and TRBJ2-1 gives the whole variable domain AAGVIQSPRHLIKEKRETATLKCYPIPRHDTVYWYQQGPGQDPQFLISFYEKMQSDKGSIPDRFSAQQFSDYHSELNMSSLELGDSALYFCASSLGLAEDNEQFFGPGTRLTVL.

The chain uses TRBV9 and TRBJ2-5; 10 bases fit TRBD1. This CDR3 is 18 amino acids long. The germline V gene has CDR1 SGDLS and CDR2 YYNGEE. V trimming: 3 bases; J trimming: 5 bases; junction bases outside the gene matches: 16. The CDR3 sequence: CASSGGQGGPPEWETQYF. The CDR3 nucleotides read TGTGCCAGCAGCGGCGGACAGGGGGGCCCGCCGGAGTGGGAGACCCAGTACTTC.

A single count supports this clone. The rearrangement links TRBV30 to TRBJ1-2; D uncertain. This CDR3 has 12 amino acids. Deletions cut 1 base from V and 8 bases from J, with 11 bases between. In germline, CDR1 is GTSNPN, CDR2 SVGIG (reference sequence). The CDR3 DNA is TGTGCCTGGAGTGAGGAGGGCAGGGGCTACACCTTC. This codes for CAWSEEGRGYTF.

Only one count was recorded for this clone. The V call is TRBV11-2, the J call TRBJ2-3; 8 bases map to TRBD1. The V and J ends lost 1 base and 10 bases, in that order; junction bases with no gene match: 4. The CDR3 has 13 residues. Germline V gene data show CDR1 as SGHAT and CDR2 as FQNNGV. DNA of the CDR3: TGTGCCAGCAGCTTAGGACCGACAGGGGCGCAGTATTTT. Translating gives CASSLGPTGAQYF.

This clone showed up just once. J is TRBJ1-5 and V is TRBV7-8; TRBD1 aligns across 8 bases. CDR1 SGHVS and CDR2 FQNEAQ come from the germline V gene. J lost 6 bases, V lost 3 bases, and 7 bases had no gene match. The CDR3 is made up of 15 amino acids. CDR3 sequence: CASSFSGQGGQPQHF. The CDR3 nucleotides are TGTGCCAGCAGCTTCTCCGGACAGGGCGGTCAGCCCCAGCATTTT.

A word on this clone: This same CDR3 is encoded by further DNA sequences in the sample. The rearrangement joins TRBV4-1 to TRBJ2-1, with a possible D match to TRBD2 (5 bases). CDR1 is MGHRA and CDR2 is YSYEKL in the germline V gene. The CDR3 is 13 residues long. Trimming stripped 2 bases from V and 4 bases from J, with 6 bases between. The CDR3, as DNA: TGCGCCAGCAGCCAAACGGGATACAATGAGCAGTTCTTC. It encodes CASSQTGYNEQFF.

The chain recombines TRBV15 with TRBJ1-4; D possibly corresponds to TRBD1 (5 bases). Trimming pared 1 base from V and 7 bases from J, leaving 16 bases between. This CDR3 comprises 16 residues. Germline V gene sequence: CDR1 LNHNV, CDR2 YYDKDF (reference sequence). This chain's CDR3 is CATSRVDSPAGEKLFF. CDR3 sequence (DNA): TGTGCCACCAGCAGAGTCGACAGCCCGGCGGGTGAAAAACTGTTTTTT. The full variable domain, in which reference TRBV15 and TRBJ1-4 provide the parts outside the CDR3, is DAMVIQNPRYQVTQFGKPVTLSCSQTLNHNVMYWYQQKSSQAPKLLFHYYDKDFNNEADTPDNFQSRRPNTSFCFLDIRSPGLGDTAMYLCATSRVDSPAGEKLFFGSGTQLSVL.

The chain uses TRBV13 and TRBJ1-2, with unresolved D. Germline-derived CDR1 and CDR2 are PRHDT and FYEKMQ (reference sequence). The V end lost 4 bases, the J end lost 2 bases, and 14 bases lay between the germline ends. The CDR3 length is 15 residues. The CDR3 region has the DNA TGTGCCAGCAGCTCGACCGGGGTGGAGAACTATGGCTACACCTTC. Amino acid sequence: CASSSTGVENYGYTF.

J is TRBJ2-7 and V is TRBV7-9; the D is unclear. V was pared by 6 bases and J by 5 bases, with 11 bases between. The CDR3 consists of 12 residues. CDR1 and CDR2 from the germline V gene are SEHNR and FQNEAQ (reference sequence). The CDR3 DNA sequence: TGTGCCAGCAGTAACGTTGGGGACGAGCAGTACTTC. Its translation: CASSNVGDEQYF.

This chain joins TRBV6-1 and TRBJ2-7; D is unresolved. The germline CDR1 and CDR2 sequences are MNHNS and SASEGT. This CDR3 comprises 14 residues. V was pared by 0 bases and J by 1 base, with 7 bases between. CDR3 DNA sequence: TGTGCCAGCAGTGAAGCGTTGACATCCTACGAGCAGTACTTC. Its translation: CASSEALTSYEQYF.